Listed below are T cell receptor beta chains from one sample, sequenced in a study of beta chain features in type 1 diabetes. Some clones are missing from TCRdb's copy, which holds only in-frame ones; the method was immunoSEQ multiplex PCR. This sample carries 100,000 to 150,000 clones, around 8.8% of them seen once, and the ten largest clones take over 0.6%. Sequenced: central memory CD4+ T cells from blood. The origin of the receptors is a man aged 30 to 39 with type 1 diabetes. Each CDR3 is given without its conserved first and last residue. The order of the fields is V gene, CDR3 length, D gene, CDR3 protein. A D gene is named only where the DNA matches it firmly.

TRBV30	11	TRBD1	AWDQGANTEAF
TRBV9	13	TRBD2	ASSVGLVTAGEQF
TRBV11-2	12	NA	ASRDTGTDYGYT
TRBV9	14	NA	ASSQVAETPYQPQH
TRBV7-6	11	NA	ASSLGQYTEAF
TRBV5-6	13	NA	ASSSILGGNTEAF
TRBV29-1	9	NA	SARGVEKLF
TRBV18	12	TRBD1	ASSLRTGDNEQF
TRBV2	14	TRBD1	ASSRDSLIANSPLH
TRBV28	12	TRBD1	ASLIGQGTYEQY
TRBV7-8	11	NA	ASSLLTGTEAF
TRBV28	13	TRBD2	ASRSPGLPPYEQY
TRBV4-3	19	TRBD1	ASSQGRALGTGLSRANVLT
TRBV11-2	10	NA	ASTGDAGEQY
TRBV6-1	12	NA	ASSIRQDSSPLH
TRBV7-8	13	NA	ASSPSTGVGNTIY
TRBV30	10	NA	ATERNQNIQY
TRBV4-2	11	NA	ASSQEKKSTLH
TRBV7-2	11	TRBD1	ASSPTGGYGYT
TRBV27	15	NA	ASSLWATSPPQYEQY
TRBV30	11	TRBD1	ACQRQGKNIQY
TRBV30	13	TRBD1	AWSVRGQGNSPLH
TRBV4-3	15	NA	ASSTGSGTNSGNTIY
TRBV6-4	12	NA	ASSPMWSNNEQF
TRBV27	12	TRBD1	AILQGAIKNIQY
TRBV7-6	12	NA	ASSLAPSADTQY
TRBV6-5	11	NA	ATRLGQVTEAF
TRBV11-3	14	TRBD1	ASSSGDSLQADTQY
TRBV7-9	10	NA	ASSLTDSGYT
TRBV29-1	11	NA	SVLTSREETQY
TRBV30	9	NA	AWSQGSEQY
TRBV11-2	13	TRBD1	ASSLNRGAHGELF
TRBV2	12	NA	ASSSAGNEYGYT
TRBV30	14	TRBD1	AWSRRDRRGNQPQH
TRBV5-4	13	NA	ASSHPRGATNEQF
TRBV2	12	TRBD1	ASSGLTGDSPLH
TRBV9	15	NA	ASSVARGNSYTGELF
TRBV27	13	NA	ASRPLGEVNEKLF
TRBV7-9	12	NA	ASSPSGGNYGYT
TRBV27	13	NA	ASSLRGANTGELF
TRBV5-6	11	NA	ASSRDPARGQF
TRBV5-1	12	TRBD2	ASSFGLVRDTQY
TRBV28	14	TRBD2	ASSSSLGRGTYEQY
TRBV5-6	12	NA	ASSLGSYSYEQY
TRBV7-3	12	NA	ASSPGGGTDTQY
TRBV27	12	TRBD1	ASSWRQGQGGYT
TRBV28	11	TRBD1	ASIRGGNYEQY
TRBV4-3	16	TRBD2	ASSQESANTGGYNEQF
TRBV2	12	NA	ASISGGTNEKLF
TRBV4-2	14	NA	ASSQGRTKASDTQY
TRBV10-3	11	TRBD1	AISEPGQGEAF
TRBV5-6	13	NA	ASSLGISGANVLT
TRBV4-3	16	TRBD1	ASSQELGTGDGNTEAF
TRBV4-3	13	NA	ASSRSDRYNSPLH